A selection of T cell receptor beta chains follows, all from one sample in a study of graft-versus-host responses after intestinal transplantation. For these receptors, no antigen is known. Generated by immunoSEQ multiplex PCR, the TCRdb table keeps only in-frame clones and is missing some. The sample contains 90,000 to 150,000 clones, 85% to 95% of which appear only once. Material: unstimulated CD8+ T cells sorted from spleen or lymph node cells, obtained before intestinal transplant. The source of these receptors is a human donor who received an intestinal transplant. The CDR3 runs from the conserved cysteine through the conserved F or W. The order of the fields is D gene, V gene, J gene, CDR3 DNA, CDR3 protein. A D gene is named only where the DNA matches it firmly.

TRBD2	TRBV9	TRBJ2-2	TGTGCCAGCAGCGTTTATAGCGGGACCGGGGAGCTGTTTTTT	CASSVYSGTGELFF
NA	TRBV6-1	TRBJ2-7	TGTGCCACCCTACTCCCGAGCACCTACGAGCAGTACTTC	CATLLPSTYEQYF
NA	TRBV7-2	TRBJ1-4	TGTGCCAGCAGCTTAGAAACCTCATATAATGAAAAACTGTTTTTT	CASSLETSYNEKLFF
TRBD2	TRBV19	TRBJ2-7	TGTGCCAGTAGTATTGGACTAGCGGGTTACTCCTACGAGCAGTACTTC	CASSIGLAGYSYEQYF
NA	TRBV7-9	TRBJ2-2	TGTGCCAGCAGCCCGGGGGCAGAGAACACCGGGGAGCTGTTTTTT	CASSPGAENTGELFF
NA	TRBV5-1	TRBJ2-5	TGCGCCAGCAGCTTTGATAGCCCTAGGGAAGAGACCCAGTACTTC	CASSFDSPREETQYF
NA	TRBV6-1	TRBJ1-4	TGTGCCAGCAGTGAGGAACAGCTCCGAGGGGACCTTCGGGAAAAACTGTTTTTT	CASSEEQLRGDLREKLFF
NA	TRBV15	TRBJ1-3	TGTGCCACCAGCAGGACGCACTACTTAGGGAACACCATATATTTT	CATSRTHYLGNTIYF
NA	TRBV5-1	TRBJ2-7	TGCGCCAGCAGCTTGGCCGGGAACGAGCAGTACTTC	CASSLAGNEQYF
NA	TRBV7-9	TRBJ2-7	TGTGCCAGCAGCTTCCACACCGGGATTAAACCCAACGAGCAGTACTTC	CASSFHTGIKPNEQYF
NA	TRBV28	TRBJ1-5	TGTGCCAGCAGAGGGGACCCTAGCAATCAGCCCCAGCATTTT	CASRGDPSNQPQHF
TRBD2	TRBV9	TRBJ2-7	TGTGCCAGCAGCGTAGGACTAGCGGCCACCTACGAGCAGTACTTC	CASSVGLAATYEQYF
TRBD2	TRBV4-1	TRBJ2-5	TGCGCCAGCAGCCGGGGAGGGGCCTTAGGACGAGAGACCCAGTACTTC	CASSRGGALGRETQYF
TRBD2	TRBV6-5	TRBJ2-7	TGTGCCAGCAGTTCTAGCGGTTACGAGCAGTACTTC	CASSSSGYEQYF
NA	TRBV28	TRBJ1-2	TGTGCCAGCAGTCCCCTGGGAGGGTTCAACTATGGCTACACCTTC	CASSPLGGFNYGYTF